The 26 T cell receptor beta chains presented below share a single source sample, sequenced in a study of CD8 T cells in Susac syndrome. An amount of RNA that ranged from roughly 0.5 to 1 ug was reverse transcribed with random hexamers. MiXCR was run by TCRdb on the immunoSEQ multiplex PCR reads, yielding one entry per CDR3 protein. This sample yields about 180,000 distinct CDR3 sequences, of which approximately 95% are seen a single time; roughly 0.16% belongs to the top ten. Specimen: CD8+ T cells from PBMCs. These receptors all stem from a human donor with multiple sclerosis.

The chain recombines TRBV2 with TRBJ1-1; the D is unclear. The CDR3 loop spans 12 amino acids. Germline V lookup: CDR1 SNHLY, CDR2 FYNNEI. V lost 7 bases to trimming and J lost 4 bases, with 10 bases between them. CDR3 nucleotides: TGTGCCAGCATTGTTAGTCGCACTGAAGCTTTCTTT. It is translated as CASIVSRTEAFF.

The J gene is TRBJ2-5, the V gene TRBV28; D ambiguous. V dropped 2 bases and J dropped 2 bases, with 6 bases sitting between them. The CDR3 is 13 amino acids. Germline V CDR1 and CDR2: MDHEN, SYDVKM. The CDR3 DNA follows: TGTGCCAGCAGTTTAATCCTGCAAGAGACCCAGTACTTC. It yields the protein CASSLILQETQYF.

This chain links TRBV20-1 with TRBJ2-7, with 7 bases lining up with TRBD2. This CDR3 is built from 15 residues. Germline trimming cut 2 bases from V and 0 bases from J; bases unmatched to any gene: 7. The V gene's germline CDR1 is DFQATT and CDR2 SNEGSKA (reference sequence). In nucleotides, the CDR3 is TGCAGTGCTAGATCGGTGAGCGGGGCCTCCTACGAGCAGTACTTC. Residues: CSARSVSGASYEQYF.

The rearrangement joins TRBV28 to TRBJ2-4; 10 nucleotides line up with TRBD1. This CDR3 comprises 15 residues. CDR1 is MDHEN and CDR2 is SYDVKM in the germline V gene. Losses at the gene ends were 7 bases for V and 8 bases for J; bases not matched to a gene: 11. CDR3: CASNTRTGGFDIQYF. CDR3 sequence (DNA): TGTGCCAGCAACACTCGGACAGGGGGATTTGACATTCAGTACTTC. The whole variable domain, remainder taken from reference TRBV28 and TRBJ2-4, is DVKVTQSSRYLVKRTGEKVFLECVQDMDHENMFWYRQDPGLGLRLIYFSYDVKMKEKGDIPEGYSVSREKKERFSLILESASTNQTSMYLCASNTRTGGFDIQYFGAGTRLSVL.

The chain uses TRBV20-1 and TRBJ1-2; D not certain. This CDR3 spans 15 amino acids. Per germline, CDR1 DFQATT and CDR2 SNEGSKA (reference sequence). Between the trimmed V and J ends, which lost 0 bases and 0 bases, there was a span of 11 bases. The CDR3 loop reads CSAREIQSANYGYTF. For the CDR3, the DNA is TGCAGTGCTAGAGAAATACAGTCCGCTAACTATGGCTACACCTTC.

V gene TRBV7-9 combines with J gene TRBJ2-7; TRBD2 agrees at 11 bases. This CDR3 has 15 amino acids. Looked up from germline, CDR1 is SEHNR and CDR2 is FQNEAQ (reference sequence). V shed 5 bases and J 5 bases; nucleotides not matched to a gene: 8. The DNA of the CDR3 is TGTGCCAGCAGCCAGGCGGGGACTAGCGGAAACGAGCAGTACTTC. Encoded protein: CASSQAGTSGNEQYF.

The chain is built from TRBV9 and TRBJ2-3, with 7 bases that match TRBD2. This CDR3 has 16 amino acids. Germline V gives CDR1 SGDLS, CDR2 YYNGEE. Trimming cost V 0 bases and J 4 bases; bases outside gene matches: 8. CDR3 in DNA: TGTGCCAGCAGCGTAGGAGTGGGACTAATGCCAGATACGCAGTATTTT. This translates into CASSVGVGLMPDTQYF.

This CDR3 reads CASSEGGTGIHGYTF. The CDR3 region has the DNA TGTGCCAGCAGCGAGGGAGGAACGGGAATCCATGGCTACACCTTC. The chain has TRBV9 and TRBJ1-2; D is unresolved. From germline, CDR1 is SGDLS and CDR2 YYNGEE. The CDR3 is 15 amino acids. Trimming left V 3 bases short and J 6 bases short, with 18 bases between.

This sequence joins TRBV30 and TRBJ2-1; possible D gene TRBD1, 6 bases. CDR3 length: 14 amino acids. Trimming took off 0 bases at V and 8 bases at J, with 14 bases between the two ends. Germline V gives CDR1 GTSNPN, CDR2 SVGIG (reference sequence). DNA for the CDR3: TGTGCCTGGAGTGTAGGGGCAGGGGCATATGAGCAGTTCTTC. This codes for CAWSVGAGAYEQFF.

The rearrangement links TRBV7-9 to TRBJ2-2, with TRBD1 as a possible D gene (6 bases). The V gene lost 8 bases and the J gene lost 0 bases, with 10 bases spanning the gap. CDR3 length: 14 amino acids. Per the germline V gene, CDR1 is SEHNR and CDR2 is FQNEAQ (reference sequence). In DNA, the CDR3 is TGTGCCAGCGAGGGGACACCGAACACCGGGGAGCTGTTTTTT. This sequence encodes CASEGTPNTGELFF.

This clonotype appeared a single time. This chain links TRBV25-1 with TRBJ2-3; TRBD1 is a possible D gene (6 bases). The CDR3 is 16 amino acids. Germline CDR1 MGHDK, CDR2 SYGVNS. V dropped 3 bases and J dropped 0 bases, with 13 bases sitting between them. DNA for the CDR3: TGTGCCAGCAGTGACGCGGACAGTTTGAGCACAGATACGCAGTATTTT. Residues: CASSDADSLSTDTQYF.

The rearrangement links TRBV9 to TRBJ1-1, with 7 positions matching TRBD1. The CDR3 totals 14 residues. Germline CDR1 is SGDLS and CDR2 is YYNGEE. V lost 0 bases and J lost 6; bases outside the gene matches: 5. CDR3 in amino acids: CASSVVQGYAEAFF. CDR3 DNA: TGTGCCAGCAGCGTAGTACAGGGGTACGCTGAAGCTTTCTTT.

This chain joins TRBV5-6 and TRBJ2-5; 9 bases line up with TRBD2. Germline V lookup: CDR1 SGHDT, CDR2 YYEEEE. Unmatched junction bases numbered 7, after V lost 4 bases and J lost 0 bases. The CDR3 covers 16 residues. CDR3 sequence reads: CASSGRAGGYQETQYF. The CDR3, as DNA: TGTGCCAGCAGCGGAAGAGCGGGAGGCTACCAAGAGACCCAGTACTTC.

The chain is built from TRBV29-1 and TRBJ2-3; 11 nucleotides align to TRBD2. Germline loops: CDR1 SQVTM, CDR2 ANQGSEA. V dropped 0 bases and J dropped 6; count of bases not matched to a gene: 11. The CDR3 sequence is 17 residues long. This chain's CDR3 is CSVEDTISGRALDTQYF. The CDR3 DNA sequence: TGCAGCGTTGAAGATACCATTAGCGGGAGGGCCCTGGATACGCAGTATTTT.

This sequence joins TRBV12-5 and TRBJ2-7; D possibly corresponds to TRBD2 (5 bases). V lost 5 bases, J lost 3 bases, and 11 bases lay in between. Germline V CDR1 and CDR2: LGHNT, FRNRAP. The CDR3 sequence is 13 residues long. CDR3 nucleotide sequence: TGTGCTAGTGGTACGGGGTTCTACTACGAGCAGTACTTC. Protein product: CASGTGFYYEQYF.

The chain joins TRBV29-1 to TRBJ2-1, with D possibly TRBD2 on 6 matching bases. V dropped 6 bases and J dropped 8 bases, with 17 bases sitting between them. The CDR3 totals 13 residues. Germline values: CDR1 SQVTM, CDR2 ANQGSEA. This CDR3 is CSVELAVFDEQFF. The CDR3 DNA sequence: TGCAGCGTAGAGTTAGCGGTATTCGATGAGCAGTTCTTC.

The chain uses TRBV10-3 and TRBJ1-6; no firm D call. CDR3 size: 13 residues. Germline lookup yields CDR1 ENHRY and CDR2 SYGVKD. Deletions cut 3 bases from V and 14 bases from J, with 14 bases between. CDR3 bases: TGTGCCATCAGTGACTTGGTCCCCCCTACCCTCCACTTT. Its protein product is CAISDLVPPTLHF.

The chain combines TRBV30 with TRBJ2-1, with 10 bases matching TRBD2. Germline V gene sequence: CDR1 GTSNPN, CDR2 SVGIG (reference sequence). This CDR3 has 14 amino acids. V dropped 5 bases and J dropped 3; count of bases not matched to a gene: 4. CDR3 loop: CAWCRLAGYNEQFF. The CDR3 nucleotides read TGTGCCTGGTGTCGACTAGCGGGCTACAATGAGCAGTTCTTC.

The V gene is TRBV7-8, the J gene TRBJ2-7; D is possibly TRBD2 (5 bases). V lost 4 bases and J 3 bases, leaving 16 bases between the germline ends. This CDR3 region has 15 residues. The germline V gene encodes CDR1 SGHVS and CDR2 FQNEAQ. The CDR3 loop reads CASSSQRDGVYEQYF. CDR3 bases: TGTGCCAGCAGCTCCCAACGAGACGGGGTCTACGAGCAGTACTTC. Looking up the rest from reference TRBV7-8 and TRBJ2-7 gives the full variable domain: GAGVSQSPRYKVAKRGQDVALRCDPISGHVSLFWYQQALGQGPEFLTYFQNEAQLDKSGLPSDRFFAERPEGSVSTLKIQRTQQEDSAVYLCASSSQRDGVYEQYFGPGTRLTVT.

The chain uses TRBV2 and TRBJ2-5, with 10 bases that match TRBD2. V lost 6 bases, J lost 4 bases, and 8 bases stayed unmatched. Per the germline V gene, CDR1 is SNHLY and CDR2 is FYNNEI. The CDR3 extends over 15 amino acids. DNA of the CDR3: TGTGCCAGCAGATCAAGCGGGGGGGGCAGAGAGACCCAGTACTTC. Translated, it gives CASRSSGGGRETQYF.

This chain uses TRBV7-9 with TRBJ2-6; 7 bases match TRBD1. The CDR3 is 18 amino acids. Losses at the gene ends were 5 bases for V and 0 bases for J; bases not matched to a gene: 10. Germline CDR1 reads SEHNR; CDR2 reads FQNEAQ (reference sequence). CDR3 bases: TGTGCCAGCAGCATAGGACAGGTCTACCGCTCTGGGGCCAACGTCCTGACTTTC. Its translation is CASSIGQVYRSGANVLTF.

This clonotype was observed once. V gene TRBV13 combines with J gene TRBJ1-1, with D perhaps matching TRBD1 (5 bases). CDR3 length: 14 amino acids. The V and J ends lost 2 bases and 5 bases respectively, with 12 bases between them. Germline CDR1 reads PRHDT; CDR2 reads FYEKMQ (reference sequence). Here the CDR3 DNA reads TGTGCCAGCAGCTTATACCAGGGTTTAACTGAAGCTTTCTTT. Translation gives CASSLYQGLTEAFF.

The chain links TRBV6-5 to TRBJ2-7; TRBD2 matches 12 bases. The J segment lost 6 bases and the V segment lost 4 bases, leaving 7 bases of the junction unmatched. The germline V gene encodes CDR1 MNHEY and CDR2 SVGAGI. This CDR3 has 15 amino acids. The CDR3 sequence is CASSSQLAGGPEQYF. The CDR3 bases are TGTGCCAGCAGTTCGCAACTAGCGGGGGGCCCCGAGCAGTACTTC.

The J gene is TRBJ2-3, the V gene TRBV29-1; D call uncertain. V shed 1 base and J shed 2 bases, with 10 bases lying between them. The CDR3 sequence is 14 residues long. CDR1 SQVTM and CDR2 ANQGSEA come from the germline V gene. CDR3 sequence reads: CSVEVRVSTDTQYF. In DNA form, the CDR3 reads TGCAGCGTTGAAGTCCGGGTTTCCACAGATACGCAGTATTTT.

V and J are TRBV29-1 and TRBJ2-3; 7 bases are shared with TRBD1. CDR1 and CDR2 from the germline V gene are SQVTM and ANQGSEA. This CDR3 spans 13 amino acids. J gave up 0 bases and V 8 bases, and 5 bases lay outside the gene matches. The CDR3 DNA reads as TGCAGCTCAGCAGGGGGAAGCACAGATACGCAGTATTTT. The encoded protein is CSSAGGSTDTQYF.

A remark on this clonotype: The junction and the germline gene differ at one end; a read error may be behind it. This chain links TRBV29-1 with TRBJ2-6; D might be TRBD1 (5 bases). CDR1 is SQVTM and CDR2 is ANQGSEA in the germline V gene. CDR3 length equals 13 residues. DNA of the CDR3: TGCAGCGTTCTTTTGGCTGGGGCCAACGTCCTGACTTTT. Translating it yields CSVLLAGANVLTF.